A selection of T cell receptor beta chains follows, all from one sample in a study of post-analysis software for immune sequencing data. TCRdb ran MiXCR on the PCR reads and lists one entry per CDR3 protein. The table has 800,000 to 950,000 distinct CDR3 sequences, 53% seen once. The sample was blood. The origin of the receptors is a girl between 5 and 17 years old with multiple sclerosis. Both conserved end residues are part of each CDR3. The D gene is left open where the match is weak. Expanded clones are given a class, and other clones once, few, many or no size at all.

>15|.|.|TRBV28|TRBJ2-7
TGTGCCAGCAGTTCCACAGGGAGAGGGTCCTACGAGCAGTACTTC
CASSSTGRGSYEQYF
>16|.|few|TRBV5-5|TRBJ2-6
TGTGCCAGCAGCTTGGACCAGGGCGCAGGGGCCAACGTCCTGACTTTC
CASSLDQGAGANVLTF
>17|TRBD2|.|TRBV7-3|TRBJ2-7
TGTGCCAGCAGCTTAAAGGGCGGGACTAGCGGTTACTACGAGCAGTACTTC
CASSLKGGTSGYYEQYF
>12|TRBD1|few|TRBV29-1|TRBJ1-2
TGCAGCGTCGATACAGGGGGCCGTGGCTACACCTTC
CSVDTGGRGYTF
>12|.|.|TRBV5-1|TRBJ1-2
TGCGCCAGCAGCTTGGGTTACTATGGCTACACCTTC
CASSLGYYGYTF
>18|.|few|TRBV20-1|TRBJ2-3
TGCAGTGCCCCCAGCTGGGTTAGCGGAAGACTTAGCACAGATACGCAGTATTTT
CSAPSWVSGRLSTDTQYF
>11|.|.|TRBV6-1|TRBJ2-7
TGTGCCAGCAGTGAAACGGCCCAACGGTACTTC
CASSETAQRYF
>16|TRBD2|few|TRBV5-1|TRBJ2-5
TGCGCCAGCCTTCGACAAGGCGTAGCGGGGAGAGAGACCCAGTACTTC
CASLRQGVAGRETQYF
>14|TRBD1|.|TRBV30|TRBJ1-1
TGTGCCTGGAGCGCCTGGACAGGTGGAACTGAAGCTTTCTTT
CAWSAWTGGTEAFF
>16|TRBD2|.|TRBV7-3|TRBJ2-1
TGTGCCAGCAGCCCCCCAGGTAGCGGGTTATACAATGAGCAGTTCTTC
CASSPPGSGLYNEQFF
>16|.|few|TRBV20-1|TRBJ2-3
TGCAGTGCTAGAGAGGACAGTCCGGGAAGCACAGATACGCAGTATTTT
CSAREDSPGSTDTQYF
>16|.|.|TRBV5-6|TRBJ2-5
TGTGCCAGCAGCTTGGGAGGGGGTGAGCCGTCAAACTCCCAGTACTTC
CASSLGGGEPSNSQYF
>18|.|.|TRBV10-2|TRBJ1-5
TGCGCCAGCAGTGGGTTTGGGGGCCTGTCGGGCCGCAATCAGCCCCAGCATTTT
CASSGFGGLSGRNQPQHF
>18|TRBD1|.|TRBV2|TRBJ1-4
TGTGCCAGCAGTACGATACTAAAAGACAGGGGCGCAGGGGAAAAACTGTTTTTT
CASSTILKDRGAGEKLFF
>15|TRBD2|.|TRBV11-2|TRBJ2-1
TGTGCCAGCAGCCTTGACCCGGGACTAGCGGGGCGGGTGTTCTTC
CASSLDPGLAGRVFF
>13|.|.|TRBV29-1|TRBJ1-2
TGCAGCGTCCTAATGGGGAGCGCGGGCGGCTACACCTTC
CSVLMGSAGGYTF
>14|.|.|TRBV7-9|TRBJ1-4
TGTGCCAGCAGCAGGGGCACAACTAATGAAAAACTGTTTTTT
CASSRGTTNEKLFF
>13|.|.|TRBV5-5|TRBJ2-1
TGTGCCAGCAGCCAGCCTGGCTACAATGAGCAGTTCTTC
CASSQPGYNEQFF
>16|TRBD1|.|TRBV6-5|TRBJ2-5
TGTGCCAGCAGTTACCGGGGACAGGGGGCGGGAGAGACCCAGTACTTC
CASSYRGQGAGETQYF
>14|.|.|TRBV6-5|TRBJ2-3
TGTGCCAGCAGTTACATGGGGGCTTCAGATACGCAGTATTTT
CASSYMGASDTQYF
>12|.|.|TRBV19|TRBJ1-2
TGTGCCAGTACCTCCACCGGATGGGGCTACACCTTC
CASTSTGWGYTF
>13|.|.|TRBV20-1|TRBJ1-1
TGCAGTGCTAGGGACCCCAAGGTGGGTGAAGCTTTCTTT
CSARDPKVGEAFF
>14|.|.|TRBV10-3|TRBJ2-3
TGTGCCATCAGTGAGCTGCCACGGGGAGATACGCAGTATTTT
CAISELPRGDTQYF
>12|.|.|TRBV12-3/TRBV12-4|TRBJ2-5
TGTGCCAGCAAGAGAGATTTGAAGACCCAGTACTTC
CASKRDLKTQYF
>13|.|.|TRBV5-1|TRBJ2-7
TGCGCCAGCCGTCCGGGAGTTTCCTACGAGCAGTACTTC
CASRPGVSYEQYF
>14|TRBD1|few|TRBV28|TRBJ2-5
TGTGCCAGCACTCAACAGGGGGCGCGGGAGACCCAGTACTTC
CASTQQGARETQYF
>14|TRBD1|.|TRBV7-3|TRBJ1-2
TGTGCCAGCAAGAGCTCCGGGACAGATAGTGGCTACACCTTC
CASKSSGTDSGYTF
>15|.|.|TRBV7-2|TRBJ2-3
TGTGCCAGCAGCTTAATCGGAGGGGGCACAGATACGCAGTATTTT
CASSLIGGGTDTQYF
>15|.|.|TRBV20-1|TRBJ2-1
TGCAGTGCTAGGGGACTCGCGAGCTCCTACAATGAGCAGTTCTTC
CSARGLASSYNEQFF
>15|.|.|TRBV5-6|TRBJ2-7
TGTGCCAGCAGCATCTACGGCGGGGTGTTGCGCGAGCAGTACTTC
CASSIYGGVLREQYF
>17|.|once|TRBV5-6|TRBJ1-1
TGTGCCAGCAGCTTGGGCCTGGGGGCCCCCAGGAACACTGAAGCTTTCTTT
CASSLGLGAPRNTEAFF
>14|.|.|TRBV27|TRBJ1-1
TGTGCCAGCAGTTTGGTGTATGGGGACACTGAAGCTTTCTTT
CASSLVYGDTEAFF
>15|.|.|TRBV5-1|TRBJ1-1
TGCGCCAGCAGCCCCCAGGGGCAGTTGAACACTGAAGCTTTCTTT
CASSPQGQLNTEAFF
>11|.|.|TRBV29-1|TRBJ2-1
TGCAGCACGGACCGTTACAATGAGCAGTTCTTC
CSTDRYNEQFF
>17|.|.|TRBV29-1|TRBJ2-1
TGCAGCGTTGAAGGTCAGGGTGTTAATATTCCCTACAATGAGCAGTTCTTC
CSVEGQGVNIPYNEQFF
>13|.|.|TRBV7-9|TRBJ1-2
TGTGCCAGCAGCTTGGATGGACAATCCGGCTACACCTTC
CASSLDGQSGYTF
>17|TRBD1|.|TRBV9|TRBJ2-3
TGTGCCAGCAGCGTAACAGGGGGCGTATTTAGTACAGATACGCAGTATTTT
CASSVTGGVFSTDTQYF
>16|.|.|TRBV6-5|TRBJ2-7
TGTGCCAGCAGTTACAGCTGGCAGGGAAAGACCTACGAGCAGTACTTC
CASSYSWQGKTYEQYF
>13|.|few|TRBV6-6|TRBJ2-7
TGTGCCACAGGTGGGGGGAGCTCCTACGAGCAGTACTTC
CATGGGSSYEQYF
>12|.|many|TRBV29-1|TRBJ2-7
TGCAGCGTTGCAAGGAGTACCTACGAGCAGTACTTC
CSVARSTYEQYF
>18|.|.|TRBV10-3|TRBJ2-1
TGTGCCATCAGCCCCTTCCTGGTCCGAGGGAGCTCCGACAATGAGCAGTTCTTC
CAISPFLVRGSSDNEQFF
>14|TRBD1|.|TRBV6-1|TRBJ1-1
TGTGCCAGCAACCGGGACAGGCTGAACACTGAAGCTTTCTTT
CASNRDRLNTEAFF
>14|.|.|TRBV7-9|TRBJ2-7
TGTGCCAGCAGCTTAGGATCCACAGTGGACGAGCAGTACTTC
CASSLGSTVDEQYF
>12|.|.|TRBV11-2|TRBJ2-3
TGTACCAGCAGCTATGGCACAGATACGCAGTATTTT
CTSSYGTDTQYF
>14|.|.|TRBV20-1|TRBJ1-4
TGCAGCGCAACGGGGACCCAAGCCCATGAAAAACGGTTTTTT
CSATGTQAHEKRFF
>13|.|.|TRBV7-2|TRBJ2-4
TGTGCCAGCAGCTTTCTGCAGGGCGGCATTCAGTACTTC
CASSFLQGGIQYF
>16|TRBD1|.|TRBV7-9|TRBJ2-2
TGTGCCAGCAGCGCCGACAGGGGTACGAACACCGGGGAGCTGTTTTTT
CASSADRGTNTGELFF
>15|TRBD2|.|TRBV6-6|TRBJ2-1
TGTGCCAGCAGTTACGAGACTAGCGGGAGTTTAGAGCAGTTCTTC
CASSYETSGSLEQFF